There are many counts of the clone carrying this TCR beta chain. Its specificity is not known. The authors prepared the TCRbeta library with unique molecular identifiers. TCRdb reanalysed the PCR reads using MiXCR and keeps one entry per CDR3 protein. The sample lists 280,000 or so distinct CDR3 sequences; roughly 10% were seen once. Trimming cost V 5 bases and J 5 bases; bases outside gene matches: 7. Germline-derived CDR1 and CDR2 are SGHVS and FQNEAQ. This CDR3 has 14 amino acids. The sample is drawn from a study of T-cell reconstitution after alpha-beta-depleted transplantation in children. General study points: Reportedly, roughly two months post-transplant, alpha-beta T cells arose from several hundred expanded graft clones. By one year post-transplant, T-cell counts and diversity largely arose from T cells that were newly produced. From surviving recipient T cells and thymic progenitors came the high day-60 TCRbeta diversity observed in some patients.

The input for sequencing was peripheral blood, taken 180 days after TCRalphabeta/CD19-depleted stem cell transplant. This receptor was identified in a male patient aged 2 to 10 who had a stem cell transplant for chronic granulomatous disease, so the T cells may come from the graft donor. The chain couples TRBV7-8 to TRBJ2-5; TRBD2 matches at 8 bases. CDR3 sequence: CASSPREGKETQYF. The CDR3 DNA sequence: TGTGCCAGCAGCCCCCGGGAGGGGAAGGAGACCCAGTACTTC.